Below, one TCR beta chain is given with its context. This sample is drawn from a study of T cell responses to AZD1222 COVID-19 vaccine. The assay was immunoSEQ multiplex PCR, and TCRdb's table has in-frame clones only and misses some. The data show some 100,000 clones, with about 87% seen just once and about 1.8% held by the top ten. The germline V gene has CDR1 SGHVS and CDR2 FQNEAQ. The CDR3 has 17 amino acids. The V gene lost 5 bases and the J gene lost 0 bases, with 17 bases spanning the gap. This clonotype was obtained from an adult in good health. Material: peripheral blood, obtained on day 0 of AZD1222 vaccination. The J gene is TRBJ1-3, the V gene TRBV7-8, with unresolved D. CDR3 nucleotides: TGTGCCAGCAGCCCGATTCGGCACAGAGTCTCTGGAAACACCATATATTTT. This translates into CASSPIRHRVSGNTIYF.